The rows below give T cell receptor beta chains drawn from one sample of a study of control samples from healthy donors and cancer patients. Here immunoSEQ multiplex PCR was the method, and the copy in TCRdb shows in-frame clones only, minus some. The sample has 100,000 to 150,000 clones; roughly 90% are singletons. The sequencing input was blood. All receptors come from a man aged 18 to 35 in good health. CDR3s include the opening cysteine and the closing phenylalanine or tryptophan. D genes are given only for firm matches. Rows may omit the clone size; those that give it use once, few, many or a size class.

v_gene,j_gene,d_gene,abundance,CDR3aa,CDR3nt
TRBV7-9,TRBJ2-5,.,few,CASSPGGEETQYF,TGTGCCAGCAGCCCAGGTGGGGAAGAGACCCAGTACTTC
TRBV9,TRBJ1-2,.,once,CASSVGHANYGYTF,TGTGCCAGCAGCGTAGGACACGCTAACTATGGCTACACCTTC
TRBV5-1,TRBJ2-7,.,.,CASSLGWGEYYEQYF,TGCGCCAGCAGCTTGGGTTGGGGGGAATACTACGAGCAGTACTTC
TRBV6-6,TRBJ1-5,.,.,CASSYSAANSNQPQHF,TGTGCCAGCAGTTACTCGGCAGCTAATAGCAATCAGCCCCAGCATTTT
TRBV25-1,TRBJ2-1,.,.,CASRFGQPQFF,TGTGCCAGCAGGTTCGGACAGCCGCAGTTCTTC
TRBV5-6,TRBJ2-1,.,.,CASSLGLLNEQFF,TGTGCCAGCAGCCTGGGACTTCTCAATGAGCAGTTCTTC
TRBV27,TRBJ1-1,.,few,CASRHLSANTEAFF,TGTGCCAGCAGACACCTTTCGGCTAACACTGAAGCTTTCTTT
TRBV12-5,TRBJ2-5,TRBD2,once,CASSSSGQETQYF,TGTGCTAGTTCTTCTAGCGGCCAAGAGACCCAGTACTTC
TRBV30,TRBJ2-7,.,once,CAWSVSGLARQKGEQYF,TGTGCCTGGAGTGTATCAGGACTGGCCAGACAGAAGGGAGAGCAGTACTTC
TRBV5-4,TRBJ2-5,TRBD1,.,CASRPETGPPQETQYF,TGTGCCAGCAGACCAGAGACAGGGCCCCCCCAAGAGACCCAGTACTTC
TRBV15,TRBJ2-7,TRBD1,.,CATSGQGYEQYF,TGTGCCACCTCGGGACAGGGTTACGAGCAGTACTTC
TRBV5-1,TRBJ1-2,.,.,CASSLEQAPIANYGYTF,TGCGCCAGCAGCTTGGAACAGGCCCCAATAGCTAACTATGGCTACACCTTC
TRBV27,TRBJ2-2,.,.,CASSPPGGAGRTGELFF,TGTGCCAGCAGTCCCCCAGGGGGTGCGGGAAGAACCGGGGAGCTGTTTTTT
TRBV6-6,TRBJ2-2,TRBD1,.,CASTPPGQGRTGELFF,TGTGCCAGCACCCCCCCAGGACAGGGGAGGACCGGGGAGCTGTTTTTT
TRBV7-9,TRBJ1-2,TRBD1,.,CASSLTGGYTF,TGTGCCAGCAGCTTGACAGGGGGCTACACCTTC
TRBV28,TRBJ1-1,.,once,CASSERSGQPGAFF,TGTGCCAGCAGTGAAAGAAGTGGACAGCCCGGCGCTTTCTTT
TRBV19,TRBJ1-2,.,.,CASSTRGLFRGYTF,TGTGCCAGTAGTACACGGGGCCTGTTCCGCGGCTACACCTTC
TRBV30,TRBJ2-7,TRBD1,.,CAWSVGTGLNQRNYEQYF,TGTGCCTGGAGTGTTGGGACAGGGTTGAACCAACGGAACTACGAGCAGTACTTC
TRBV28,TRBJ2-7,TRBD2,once,CASSSIGGTSGSYEQYF,TGTGCCAGCAGTTCCATTGGGGGGACTAGCGGCTCCTACGAGCAGTACTTC